Presented here are 27 T cell receptor beta chains from one specimen sequenced in a study of graft-versus-host responses after intestinal transplantation. Produced via immunoSEQ multiplex PCR; TCRdb's table is partial and in-frame only. The data show approximately 20,000 clones, around 77% seen once. Intraepithelial and lamina propria lymphocytes were isolated from graft specimens. This material consisted of ileum tissue, taken 12 days after intestinal transplant. These receptors were taken from a human patient who received an intestinal transplant, so some T cells may come from the graft donor.

This chain uses TRBV2 with TRBJ1-6, with D possibly matching TRBD1 (6 bases). Germline V gives CDR1 SNHLY, CDR2 FYNNEI. V was shortened by 4 bases and J by 8 bases, with 12 bases between the two germline ends. This CDR3 has 14 amino acids. CDR3 coding DNA: TGTGCCAGCAGTGTGGGGGACAACTATTCACCCCTCCACTTT. As protein: CASSVGDNYSPLHF.

This clone was seen a few times. The chain links TRBV6-5 to TRBJ2-3; 9 bases match TRBD2. V lost 2 bases, J lost 1 base, and 1 base stayed unmatched. Germline V gives CDR1 MNHEY, CDR2 SVGAGI. The CDR3 consists of 15 residues. CDR3 bases: TGTGCCAGCAGTTACGGCGGGGGGGGCACAGATACGCAGTATTTT. Translating it yields CASSYGGGGTDTQYF.

This clone was seen a few times. This sequence joins TRBV4-1 and TRBJ2-3; TRBD1 matches 7 bases. Germline CDR1 MGHRA, CDR2 YSYEKL. Losses at the gene ends were 4 bases for V and 2 bases for J; bases not matched to a gene: 6. The CDR3 totals 15 residues. CDR3 DNA sequence: TGCGCCAGCAGCCCTCAACAGGGGACCACAGATACGCAGTATTTT. It translates to CASSPQQGTTDTQYF.

The genes are TRBV7-3 and TRBJ2-7, with TRBD2 matching over 9 bases. This CDR3 comprises 15 residues. V dropped 5 bases and J dropped 3; count of bases not matched to a gene: 8. CDR1 and CDR2 (germline): SGHTA, FQGTGA. The CDR3 sequence: CASSPGGGDRYEQYF. In DNA, the CDR3 is TGTGCCAGCAGCCCGGGCGGGGGGGACCGCTACGAGCAGTACTTC. The full variable domain, completed using reference TRBV7-3 and TRBJ2-7, is GAGVSQTPSNKVTEKGKYVELRCDPISGHTALYWYRQSLGQGPEFLIYFQGTGAADDSGLPNDRFFAVRPEGSVSTLKIQRTERGDSAVYLCASSPGGGDRYEQYFGPGTRLTVT.

This clone appeared a single time. V is TRBV5-3 and J is TRBJ2-2; 7 nucleotides agree with TRBD1. TRBV5-3 counts as an open reading frame of uncertain function. This CDR3 has 16 amino acids. The trim removed 2 bases at V and 0 bases at J, leaving 4 bases unmatched. The CDR3 is CARSLGGATNTGELFF. Written as DNA, the CDR3 is TGTGCCAGAAGCTTAGGGGGCGCGACGAACACCGGGGAGCTGTTTTTT.

The chain couples TRBV9 to TRBJ2-1; maybe TRBD2 (6 bases). CDR3 length equals 16 residues. Germline assignment: CDR1 SGDLS and CDR2 YYNGEE. Trimming stripped 4 bases from V and 1 base from J, with 15 bases between. The CDR3 sequence: CASSPTLGLSYNEQFF. The CDR3 DNA is TGTGCCAGCAGCCCCACCCTGGGACTGTCCTACAATGAGCAGTTCTTC.

The J gene is TRBJ1-1, the V gene TRBV6-5; 7 nucleotides match TRBD1. Germline V gene lookup returns CDR1 MNHEY and CDR2 SVGAGI. This CDR3 has 13 amino acids. V was pared by 5 bases and J by 10 bases, with 10 bases of the junction left unmatched. The CDR3, as DNA: TGTGCCAGCAGTCAAGACAGGGAATCGGTAGCTTTCTTT. Its protein product is CASSQDRESVAFF.

The rearrangement links TRBV19 to TRBJ2-3; perhaps TRBD1 as D (6 bases). Trimming pared 3 bases from V and 2 bases from J, leaving 12 bases between. Per germline, CDR1 LNHDA and CDR2 SQIVND (reference sequence). CDR3 length: 15 residues. The CDR3 nucleotides read TGTGCCAGTAGTATGACAGGACGCTACACAGATACGCAGTATTTT. As protein: CASSMTGRYTDTQYF.

The J gene is TRBJ2-7, the V gene TRBV10-3, with 7 bases aligning to TRBD1. Germline loops: CDR1 ENHRY, CDR2 SYGVKD. V dropped 6 bases and J dropped 4; count of bases not matched to a gene: 6. The CDR3 sequence is 13 residues long. Here the CDR3 reads CAISEGTEYEQYF. DNA of the CDR3: TGTGCCATCAGCGAAGGGACAGAGTACGAGCAGTACTTC.

By its share, this clone is medium-sized. The chain is built from TRBV7-3 and TRBJ1-6; tentative D call: TRBD1 (5 bases). The CDR3 consists of 16 residues. V lost 0 bases to trimming and J lost 7 bases, with 13 bases between them. Germline values: CDR1 SGHTA, CDR2 FQGTGA. The CDR3 here is CASSLTAGRANSPLHF. CDR3 bases: TGTGCCAGCAGCTTAACTGCTGGCAGGGCGAATTCACCCCTCCACTTT.

This clone was observed a handful of times. CDR3 region: CASSEAREGELFF. CDR3 nucleotide sequence: TGTGCCAGCAGTGAAGCGAGAGAGGGGGAGCTGTTTTTT. The V call is TRBV2, the J call TRBJ2-2; D gene uncertain. CDR1 is SNHLY, CDR2 FYNNEI, per germline. V was cut by 0 bases and J by 8 bases, with 7 bases left in between. This CDR3 has 13 residues. The full variable domain, in which reference TRBV2 and TRBJ2-2 provide the parts outside the CDR3, is EPEVTQTPSHQVTQMGQEVILRCVPISNHLYFYWYRQILGQKVEFLVSFYNNEISEKSEIFDDQFSVERPDGSNFTLKIRSTKLEDSAMYFCASSEAREGELFFGEGSRLTVL.

The V and J genes are TRBV4-1 and TRBJ2-5; TRBD2 is a possible D gene (6 bases). Trimming left V 3 bases short and J 1 base short, with 21 bases between. Germline CDR1 and CDR2: MGHRA and YSYEKL. The CDR3 consists of 18 residues. Here the CDR3 DNA reads TGCGCCAGCAGCCACACACGCCCCCGGGGGTCCGCCCAAGAGACCCAGTACTTC. It translates to CASSHTRPRGSAQETQYF.

The chain employs TRBV4-1 and TRBJ1-2; TRBD1 aligns across 8 bases. Germline-derived CDR1 and CDR2 are MGHRA and YSYEKL. The CDR3 is 14 residues long. The V and J ends lost 3 bases and 4 bases, in that order; junction bases with no gene match: 4. CDR3 sequence: CASSQGDRFYGYTF. In DNA form, the CDR3 reads TGCGCCAGCAGCCAGGGGGACAGGTTCTATGGCTACACCTTC.

This clone was observed a single time. J is TRBJ2-1 and V is TRBV6-5; possible D gene TRBD2, 6 bases. V lost 2 bases and J lost 7, with 15 bases in between. The CDR3 runs 15 residues. Germline CDR1 is MNHEY and CDR2 is SVGAGI. The CDR3 reads CASSYRGSQFNEQFF. CDR3 bases: TGTGCCAGCAGTTACCGGGGGAGCCAATTTAATGAGCAGTTCTTC.

The chain carries TRBV7-2 and TRBJ1-2; no clear D gene. CDR3 length: 15 amino acids. Deletions cut 2 bases from V and 4 bases from J, with 14 bases between. From germline, CDR1 is SGHTA and CDR2 FQGNSA. The chain's CDR3 is CASSLYEGSIYGYTF. The CDR3 nucleotides are TGTGCCAGCAGCTTATATGAGGGTTCTATCTATGGCTACACCTTC.

V usage is TRBV4-3 and J usage is TRBJ2-3, with 12 bases fitting TRBD2. With 3 bases clipped from V and 1 base from J, the junction kept 8 bases outside the gene matches. Per the germline V gene, CDR1 is LGHNA and CDR2 is YSLEER. This CDR3 region has 18 residues. CDR3 coding DNA: TGCGCCAGCAGCCAGTCTAGCGGGAGGGCATTTGGCACAGATACGCAGTATTTT. Protein product: CASSQSSGRAFGTDTQYF.

The rearrangement uses TRBV2 and TRBJ2-1; unclear D gene. Germline assignment: CDR1 SNHLY and CDR2 FYNNEI. V lost 2 bases and J lost 2, with 16 bases in between. The CDR3 contains 17 residues. The CDR3 region has the DNA TGTGCCAGCAGTGAATGGTGTTGGCGGTTCCCCTACAATGAGCAGTTCTTC. Protein sequence: CASSEWCWRFPYNEQFF.

The chain recombines TRBV21-1 with TRBJ1-5; the D segment call TRBD1 is taken from the table without a DNA check. TRBV21-1 is a documented pseudogene. The CDR3 loop spans 14 amino acids. CDR3 amino acids: CASSKMTGNQPQHF. CDR3 nucleotides: TGTGCCAGCAGCAAGATGACAGGCAATCAGCCCCAGCATTTT.

There are a few counts of this clone. The rearrangement links TRBV19 to TRBJ1-6, with a tentative D call TRBD1 (6 bases). The CDR3 runs to 13 residues. Germline lookup yields CDR1 LNHDA and CDR2 SQIVND (reference sequence). V lost 3 bases and J lost 9, with 9 bases in between. DNA of the CDR3: TGTGCCAGTAGTATTACAGGGAGTTCACCCCTCCACTTT. Its translation is CASSITGSSPLHF.

The chain has TRBV9 and TRBJ1-3, with D maybe TRBD1 (5 bases). Germline V gives CDR1 SGDLS, CDR2 YYNGEE. This CDR3 has 15 residues. V was trimmed by 0 bases and J by 3 bases, leaving 10 bases between them. CDR3 residues: CASSVDPGVGNTIYF. The CDR3 DNA reads TGTGCCAGCAGCGTAGACCCGGGGGTTGGAAACACCATATATTTT.

The J gene is TRBJ2-7, the V gene TRBV27; 8 bases are shared with TRBD2. V was clipped by 8 bases and J by 4 bases; unmatched bases: 10. This CDR3 contains 14 residues. Germline-derived CDR1 and CDR2 are MNHEY and SMNVEV (reference sequence). The CDR3 bases are TGTGCCAGCTATGAGGGGACTAGACCTTACGAGCAGTACTTC. Amino acid sequence: CASYEGTRPYEQYF.

The chain uses TRBV7-9 and TRBJ2-7; TRBD2 might be the D (5 bases). Looked up from germline, CDR1 is SEHNR and CDR2 is FQNEAQ (reference sequence). Trimming stripped 5 bases from V and 2 bases from J, with 19 bases between. This CDR3 comprises 16 residues. CDR3 DNA sequence: TGTGCCAGCAGCCCCAGCACGGAGAGGGCCCCCTACGAGCAGTACTTC. This sequence encodes CASSPSTERAPYEQYF.

The rearrangement links TRBV6-1 to TRBJ2-7; no definite D call. Germline CDR1 and CDR2: MNHNS and SASEGT. V was shortened by 7 bases and J by 4 bases, with 17 bases between the two germline ends. There are 14 residues in the CDR3. For the CDR3, the DNA is TGTGCCAGCACCGCTTTAGTTCCTAGTTACGAGCAGTACTTC. Translated, it gives CASTALVPSYEQYF.

Only one count was recorded for this clone. This sequence joins TRBV6-5 and TRBJ1-2, with unresolved D. CDR3 size: 14 residues. Germline lookup yields CDR1 MNHEY and CDR2 SVGAGI. V was pared by 2 bases and J by 0 bases, with 7 bases between. CDR3 nucleotide sequence: TGTGCCAGCAGTTACCTCCAGGCTAACTATGGCTACACCTTC. It yields the protein CASSYLQANYGYTF.

This clone showed up just once. One end of the junction varies from germline; a read error may be responsible. The chain joins TRBV5-5 to TRBJ1-5, with D unclear. The CDR3 is 14 amino acids. Germline V gives CDR1 SGHKS, CDR2 YYEKEE (reference sequence). The CDR3 region is CASSLDQAYQPQHF. Here the CDR3 DNA reads TGTGCCAGCAGTTTGGACCAGGCCTATCAGCCCCAGCATTTT.

The V call is TRBV5-1, the J call TRBJ2-1; TRBD1 matches at 7 bases. CDR3 length: 16 amino acids. V lost 0 bases to trimming and J lost 7 bases; unmatched junction nucleotides: 10. Germline assignment: CDR1 SGHRS and CDR2 YFSETQ. The CDR3 loop is CASSLAPRQGMNEQFF. The CDR3 DNA reads TGCGCCAGCAGCTTGGCCCCCCGACAGGGTATGAATGAGCAGTTCTTC.

This clone was picked up a small number of times. The chain carries TRBV30 and TRBJ1-1; tentative D call: TRBD1 (5 bases). With 1 base removed from V and 6 bases from J, the gap between germline ends came to 12 bases. Germline V gene data show CDR1 as GTSNPN and CDR2 as SVGIG (reference sequence). The CDR3 length is 13 residues. The CDR3 nucleotides read TGTGCCTGGAGTGCCGTGGGGGGGGCTGAAGCTTTCTTT. Translation gives CAWSAVGGAEAFF.